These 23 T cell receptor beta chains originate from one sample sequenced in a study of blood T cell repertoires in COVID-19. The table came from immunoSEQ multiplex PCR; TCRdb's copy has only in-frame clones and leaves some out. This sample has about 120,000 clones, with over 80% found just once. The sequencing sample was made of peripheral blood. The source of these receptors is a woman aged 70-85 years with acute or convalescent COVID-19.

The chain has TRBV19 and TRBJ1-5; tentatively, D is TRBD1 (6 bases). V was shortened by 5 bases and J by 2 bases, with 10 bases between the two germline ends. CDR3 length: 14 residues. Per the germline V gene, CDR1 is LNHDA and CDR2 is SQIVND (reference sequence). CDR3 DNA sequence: TGTGCCAGTAGTGAACGACAGGGCAATCAGCCCCAGCATTTT. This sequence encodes CASSERQGNQPQHF.

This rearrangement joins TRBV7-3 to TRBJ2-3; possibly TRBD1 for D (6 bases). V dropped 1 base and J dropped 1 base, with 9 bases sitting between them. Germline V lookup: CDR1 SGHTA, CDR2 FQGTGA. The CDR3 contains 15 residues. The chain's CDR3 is CASSLISGGTDTQYF. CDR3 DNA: TGTGCCAGCAGCTTAATATCAGGGGGCACAGATACGCAGTATTTT.

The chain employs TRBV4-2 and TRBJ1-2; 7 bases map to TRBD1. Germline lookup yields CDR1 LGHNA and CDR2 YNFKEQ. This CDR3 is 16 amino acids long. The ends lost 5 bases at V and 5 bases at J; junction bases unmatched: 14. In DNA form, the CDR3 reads TGTGCCAGCAGCTCAGACCCGAATAACAGGGGATATGGCTACACCTTC. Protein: CASSSDPNNRGYGYTF.

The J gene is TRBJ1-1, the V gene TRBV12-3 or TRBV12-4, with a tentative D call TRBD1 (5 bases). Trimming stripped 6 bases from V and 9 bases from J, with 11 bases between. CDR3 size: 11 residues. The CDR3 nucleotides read TGTGCCAGCAGGGGGGGGAGACAAGCTTTCTTT. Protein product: CASRGGRQAFF.

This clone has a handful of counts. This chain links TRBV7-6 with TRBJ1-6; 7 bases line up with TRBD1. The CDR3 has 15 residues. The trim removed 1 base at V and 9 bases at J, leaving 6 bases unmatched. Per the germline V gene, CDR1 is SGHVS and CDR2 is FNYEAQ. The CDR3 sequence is CASSLVRDSSSPLHF. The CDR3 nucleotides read TGTGCCAGCAGCTTAGTCCGGGACAGCAGTTCACCCCTCCACTTT.

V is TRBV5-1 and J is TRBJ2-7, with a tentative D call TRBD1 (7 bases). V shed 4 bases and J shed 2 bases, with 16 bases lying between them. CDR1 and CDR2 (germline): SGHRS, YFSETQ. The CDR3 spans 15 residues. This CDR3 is CASSPGAGGPYEQYF. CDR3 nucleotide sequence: TGCGCCAGCAGCCCGGGGGCAGGGGGTCCCTACGAGCAGTACTTC.

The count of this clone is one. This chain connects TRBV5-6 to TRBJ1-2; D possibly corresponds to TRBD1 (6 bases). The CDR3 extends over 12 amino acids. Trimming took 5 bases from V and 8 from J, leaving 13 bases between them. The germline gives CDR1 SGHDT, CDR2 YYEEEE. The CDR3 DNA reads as TGTGCCAGCAGGGTTTACAGGGACGGCTACACCTTC. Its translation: CASRVYRDGYTF. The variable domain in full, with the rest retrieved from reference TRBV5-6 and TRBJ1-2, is DAGVTQSPTHLIKTRGQQVTLRCSPKSGHDTVSWYQQALGQGPQFIFQYYEEEERQRGNFPDRFSGHQFPNYSSELNVNALLLGDSALYLCASRVYRDGYTFGSGTRLTVV.

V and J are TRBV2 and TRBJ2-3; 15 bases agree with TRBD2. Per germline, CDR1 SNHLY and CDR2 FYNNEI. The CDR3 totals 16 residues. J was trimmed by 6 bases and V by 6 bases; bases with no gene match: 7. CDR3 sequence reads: CASRDGLAGGPDTQYF. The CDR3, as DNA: TGTGCCAGCAGGGACGGACTAGCGGGGGGGCCTGATACGCAGTATTTT. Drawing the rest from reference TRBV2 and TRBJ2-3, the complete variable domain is EPEVTQTPSHQVTQMGQEVILRCVPISNHLYFYWYRQILGQKVEFLVSFYNNEISEKSEIFDDQFSVERPDGSNFTLKIRSTKLEDSAMYFCASRDGLAGGPDTQYFGPGTRLTVL.

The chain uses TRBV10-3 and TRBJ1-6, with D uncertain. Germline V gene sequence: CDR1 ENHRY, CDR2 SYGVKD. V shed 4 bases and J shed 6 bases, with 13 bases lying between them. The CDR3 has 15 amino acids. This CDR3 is CAISGIAAGNSPLHF. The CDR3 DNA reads TGTGCCATCAGTGGTATAGCAGCCGGTAATTCACCCCTCCACTTT.

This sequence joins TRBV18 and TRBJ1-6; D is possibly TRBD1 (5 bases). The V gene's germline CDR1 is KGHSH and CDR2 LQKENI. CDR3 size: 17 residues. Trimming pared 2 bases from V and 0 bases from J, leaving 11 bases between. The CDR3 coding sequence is TGTGCCAGCTCACCAATGGGGGGGAGCTCCTATAATTCACCCCTCCACTTT. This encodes CASSPMGGSSYNSPLHF.

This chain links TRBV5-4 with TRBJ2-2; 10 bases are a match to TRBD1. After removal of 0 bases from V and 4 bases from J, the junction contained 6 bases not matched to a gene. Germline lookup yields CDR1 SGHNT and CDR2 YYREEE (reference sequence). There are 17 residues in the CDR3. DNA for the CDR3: TGTGCCAGCAGCTTGGGAGTTGGGACAGGGGTCACCGGGGAGCTGTTTTTT. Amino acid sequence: CASSLGVGTGVTGELFF.

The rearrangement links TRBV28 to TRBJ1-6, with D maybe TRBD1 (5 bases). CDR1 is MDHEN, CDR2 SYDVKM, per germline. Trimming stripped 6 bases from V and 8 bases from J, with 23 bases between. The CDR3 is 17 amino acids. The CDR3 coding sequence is TGTGCCAGCAGCTGGACGCGGGGGAGGTACACTGATTCACCCCTCCACTTT. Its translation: CASSWTRGRYTDSPLHF.

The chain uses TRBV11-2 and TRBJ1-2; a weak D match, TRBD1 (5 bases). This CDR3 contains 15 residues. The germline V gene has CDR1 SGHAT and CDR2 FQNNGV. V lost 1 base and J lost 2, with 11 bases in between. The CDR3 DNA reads TGTGCCAGCAGCTTAGCGATGGGGGGAAACTATGGCTACACCTTC. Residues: CASSLAMGGNYGYTF.

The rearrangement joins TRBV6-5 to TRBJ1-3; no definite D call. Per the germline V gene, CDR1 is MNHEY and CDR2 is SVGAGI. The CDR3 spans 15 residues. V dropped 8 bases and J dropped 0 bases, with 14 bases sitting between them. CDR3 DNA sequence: TGTGCCAGCGGAGAGAGTTTGGGCTCTGGAAACACCATATATTTT. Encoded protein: CASGESLGSGNTIYF.

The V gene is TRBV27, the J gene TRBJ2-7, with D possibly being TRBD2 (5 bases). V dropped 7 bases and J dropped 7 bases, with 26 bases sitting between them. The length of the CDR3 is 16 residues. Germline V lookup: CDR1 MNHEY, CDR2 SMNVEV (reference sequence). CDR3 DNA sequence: TGTGCCAGCATTCAAACGGGAAAAGGGTTCCAGGAGGAGCAGTACTTC. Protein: CASIQTGKGFQEEQYF.

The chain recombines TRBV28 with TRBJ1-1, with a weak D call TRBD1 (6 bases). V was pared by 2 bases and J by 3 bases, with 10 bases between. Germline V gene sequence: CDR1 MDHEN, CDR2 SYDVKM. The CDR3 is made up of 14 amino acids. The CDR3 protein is CASSLGRGYTEAFF. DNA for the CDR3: TGTGCCAGCAGTTTAGGAAGGGGGTACACTGAAGCTTTCTTT.

The CDR3 coding sequence is TGTGCCAGCAGTTCCGGGAACACCATATATTTT. Amino acids: CASSSGNTIYF. The chain joins TRBV28 to TRBJ1-3; D is uncertain. The V gene lost 4 bases and the J gene lost 7 bases, with 5 bases spanning the gap. This CDR3 is 11 amino acids long. CDR1 and CDR2 (germline): MDHEN, SYDVKM.

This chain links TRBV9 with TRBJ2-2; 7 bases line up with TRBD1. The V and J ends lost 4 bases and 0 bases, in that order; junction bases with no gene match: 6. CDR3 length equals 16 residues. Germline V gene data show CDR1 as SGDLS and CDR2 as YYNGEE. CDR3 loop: CASSREGAANTGELFF. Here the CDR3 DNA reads TGTGCCAGCAGCCGAGAGGGGGCCGCGAACACCGGGGAGCTGTTTTTT. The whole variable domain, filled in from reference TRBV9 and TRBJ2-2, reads DSGVTQTPKHLITATGQRVTLRCSPRSGDLSVYWYQQSLDQGLQFLIQYYNGEERAKGNILERFSAQQFPDLHSELNLSSLELGDSALYFCASSREGAANTGELFFGEGSRLTVL.

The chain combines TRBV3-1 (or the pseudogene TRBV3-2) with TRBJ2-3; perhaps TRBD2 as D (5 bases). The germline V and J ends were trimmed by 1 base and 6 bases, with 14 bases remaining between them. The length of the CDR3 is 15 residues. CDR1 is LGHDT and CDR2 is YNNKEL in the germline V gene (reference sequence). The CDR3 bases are TGTGCCAGCAGCCAAGTTTCGGGAATAACGGATACGCAGTATTTT. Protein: CASSQVSGITDTQYF.

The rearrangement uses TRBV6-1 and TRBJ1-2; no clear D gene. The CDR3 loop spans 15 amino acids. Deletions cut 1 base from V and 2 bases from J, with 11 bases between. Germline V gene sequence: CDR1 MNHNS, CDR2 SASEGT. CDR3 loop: CASSEDPAGNYGYTF. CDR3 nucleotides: TGTGCCAGCAGTGAAGACCCCGCCGGGAACTATGGCTACACCTTC.

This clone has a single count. CDR3 amino acids: CASSPTGTTNTGELFF. In nucleotides, the CDR3 is TGTGCCAGCTCACCAACCGGGACAACGAACACCGGGGAGCTGTTTTTT. The rearrangement joins TRBV18 to TRBJ2-2; TRBD1 might be the D (6 bases). Trimming cost V 2 bases and J 0 bases, with 10 bases left between them. This CDR3 region has 16 residues. The germline gives CDR1 KGHSH, CDR2 LQKENI.

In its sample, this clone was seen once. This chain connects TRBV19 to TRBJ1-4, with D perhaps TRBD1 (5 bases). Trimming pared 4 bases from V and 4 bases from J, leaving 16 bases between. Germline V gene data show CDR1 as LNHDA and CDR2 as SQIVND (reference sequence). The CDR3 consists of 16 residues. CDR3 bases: TGTGCCAGTAGTAAAGATTGGTTAGGGGTTAATGAAAAACTGTTTTTT. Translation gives CASSKDWLGVNEKLFF.

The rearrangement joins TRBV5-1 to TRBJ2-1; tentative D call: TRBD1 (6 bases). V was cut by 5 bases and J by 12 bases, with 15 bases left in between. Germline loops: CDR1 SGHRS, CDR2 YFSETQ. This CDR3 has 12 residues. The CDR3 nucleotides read TGCGCCAGCAGATTAGCCGGGACACCGCAGTTCTTC. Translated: CASRLAGTPQFF.